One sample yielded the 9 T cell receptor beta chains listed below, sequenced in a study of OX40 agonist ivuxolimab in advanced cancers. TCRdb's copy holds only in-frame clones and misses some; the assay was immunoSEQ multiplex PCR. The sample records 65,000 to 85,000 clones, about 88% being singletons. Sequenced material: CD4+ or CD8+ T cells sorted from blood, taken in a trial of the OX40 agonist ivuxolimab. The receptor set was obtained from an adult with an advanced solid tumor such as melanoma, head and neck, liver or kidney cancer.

The CDR3 DNA sequence: TGTGCCAGCACCAGGGGTCTCCGCGACTATGGCTACACCTTC. The encoded protein is CASTRGLRDYGYTF. V usage is TRBV6-5 and J usage is TRBJ1-2, with D tentatively TRBD1 (6 bases). Germline V gene lookup returns CDR1 MNHEY and CDR2 SVGAGI. The V and J ends lost 7 bases and 3 bases respectively, with 15 bases between them. This CDR3 is built from 14 residues.

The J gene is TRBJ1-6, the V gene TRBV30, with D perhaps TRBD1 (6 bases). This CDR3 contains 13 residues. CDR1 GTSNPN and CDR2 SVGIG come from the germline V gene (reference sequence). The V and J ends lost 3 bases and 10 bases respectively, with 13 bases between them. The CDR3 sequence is CAWSKGGDSPLHF. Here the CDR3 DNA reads TGTGCCTGGAGCAAGGGGGGGGACTCACCCCTCCACTTT.

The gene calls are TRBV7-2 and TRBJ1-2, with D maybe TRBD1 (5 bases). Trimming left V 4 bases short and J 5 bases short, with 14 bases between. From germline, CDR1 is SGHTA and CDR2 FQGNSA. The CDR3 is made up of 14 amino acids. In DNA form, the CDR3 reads TGTGCCAGCAGCTCCGGCCCCAGGGAGTATGGCTACACCTTC. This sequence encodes CASSSGPREYGYTF.

The DNA for the CDR3 is TGCAGTGGACAGGTGGAAACTGAAGCTTTCTTT. Translating gives CSGQVETEAFF. This rearrangement joins TRBV20-1 to TRBJ1-1, with D perhaps matching TRBD1 (6 bases). The germline CDR1 and CDR2 sequences are DFQATT and SNEGSKA (reference sequence). This CDR3 is built from 11 residues. The V end lost 7 bases, the J end lost 5 bases, and 11 bases lay between the germline ends.

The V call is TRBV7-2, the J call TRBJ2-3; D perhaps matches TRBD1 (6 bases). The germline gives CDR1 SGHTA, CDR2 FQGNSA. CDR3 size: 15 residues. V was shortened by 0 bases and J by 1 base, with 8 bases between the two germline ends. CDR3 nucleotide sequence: TGTGCCAGCAGCTTAGCTCAGGGGCGCACAGATACGCAGTATTTT. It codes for CASSLAQGRTDTQYF.

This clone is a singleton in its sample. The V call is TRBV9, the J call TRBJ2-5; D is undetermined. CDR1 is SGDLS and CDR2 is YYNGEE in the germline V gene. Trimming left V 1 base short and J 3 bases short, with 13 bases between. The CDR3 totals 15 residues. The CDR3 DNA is TGTGCCAGCAGCGTATCAAGCGATCGCGAAGAGACCCAGTACTTC. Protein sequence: CASSVSSDREETQYF.

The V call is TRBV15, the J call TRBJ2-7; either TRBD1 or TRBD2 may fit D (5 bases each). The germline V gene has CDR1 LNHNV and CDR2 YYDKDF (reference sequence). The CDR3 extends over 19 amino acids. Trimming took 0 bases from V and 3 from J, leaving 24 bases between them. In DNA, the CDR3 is TGTGCCACCAGCAGAGATCCCGCCTCCTCAACCGGGACGAACTACGAGCAGTACTTC. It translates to CATSRDPASSTGTNYEQYF. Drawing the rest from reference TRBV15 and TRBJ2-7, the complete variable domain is DAMVIQNPRYQVTQFGKPVTLSCSQTLNHNVMYWYQQKSSQAPKLLFHYYDKDFNNEADTPDNFQSRRPNTSFCFLDIRSPGLGDTAMYLCATSRDPASSTGTNYEQYFGPGTRLTVT.

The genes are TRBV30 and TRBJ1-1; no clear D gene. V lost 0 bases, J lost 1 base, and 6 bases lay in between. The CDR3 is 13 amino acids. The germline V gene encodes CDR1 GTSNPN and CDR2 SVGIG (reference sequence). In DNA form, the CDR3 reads TGTGCCTGGAGTGTAGAGCAGAACACTGAAGCTTTCTTT. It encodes CAWSVEQNTEAFF.

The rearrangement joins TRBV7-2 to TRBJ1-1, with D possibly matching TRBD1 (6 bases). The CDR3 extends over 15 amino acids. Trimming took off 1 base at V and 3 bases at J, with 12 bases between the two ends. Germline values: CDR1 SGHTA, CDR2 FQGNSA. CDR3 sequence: CASSLVWGADTEAFF. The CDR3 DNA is TGTGCCAGCAGCTTAGTTTGGGGGGCGGACACTGAAGCTTTCTTT.